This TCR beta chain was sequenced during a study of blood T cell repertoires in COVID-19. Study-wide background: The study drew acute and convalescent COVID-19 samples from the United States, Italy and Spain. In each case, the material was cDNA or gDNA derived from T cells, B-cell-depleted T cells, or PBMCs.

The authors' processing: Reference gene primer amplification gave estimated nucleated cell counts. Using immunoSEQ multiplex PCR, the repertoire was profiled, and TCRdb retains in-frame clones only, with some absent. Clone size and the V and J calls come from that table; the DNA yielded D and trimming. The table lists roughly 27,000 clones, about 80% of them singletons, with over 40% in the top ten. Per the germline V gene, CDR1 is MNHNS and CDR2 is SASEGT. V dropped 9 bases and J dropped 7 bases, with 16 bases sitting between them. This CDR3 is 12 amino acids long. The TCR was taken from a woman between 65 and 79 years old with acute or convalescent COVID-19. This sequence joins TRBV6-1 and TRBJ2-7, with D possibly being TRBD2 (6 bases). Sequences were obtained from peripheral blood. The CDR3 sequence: CASSLGGAEQYF. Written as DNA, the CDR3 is TGTGCCAGTAGCCTCGGGGGAGCGGAGCAGTACTTC.